This TCR beta chain was captured in a study of blood T cell repertoires in COVID-19 (TCRdb year 2020). Context from the whole study: Samples covering the acute and convalescent phases of COVID-19 were provided by collaborators in the United States, Italy and Spain. Samples were obtained from the ongoing ImmuneRACE study (first 160 participants) and from over 1,000 subjects provided by 6 global collaborators. The dataset comprised deeply sampled blood TCRbeta repertoires from subjects exposed to, actively infected with, or recovered from COVID-19. Nearly every sample came with metadata listing a de-identified subject ID, COVID-19 status, age in years and sex. Where HLA class I and class II types were available, the types were taken from metadata supplied by the sample provider, not from assay-based typing. The repertoires were released in a freely available public database intended as a resource for research on the immune response to SARS-CoV-2. The material from the prospective study consisted of cDNA or gDNA derived from T cells, B-cell-depleted T cells, or PBMCs.

The investigation overall reported the following: Clinical and demographic metadata were provided uncurated, with the amount varying by source and participant.

The immunoSEQ Assay, a bias-controlled multiplex PCR, was used to amplify TCRbeta CDR3 regions from genomic DNA. Turning to the authors' computational methods: Nucleated cell counts per sample were estimated from amplification of reference gene primers within the assay. Sequence reads were collapsed and filtered to measure the absolute abundance of every unique TCRbeta CDR3 rearrangement. For each sample, productive Simpson clonality was calculated as the square root of Simpson's diversity index over productive rearrangements. TCRdb's version of the immuneACCESS table is confined to in-frame rearrangements and falls short of the full clone set. An unresolved V gene accounts for under half of the shortfall where checked; the remainder is of unknown origin. V and J calls and clone size come straight from that table; D and trimming were deduced from the DNA. Counted in this sample were some 57,000 clones; around 92% of them appeared once. Around 6.9% of the sample rests with the top ten.

Collaborating institutions collected whole blood in K2EDTA tubes following their own protocols. For TCRbeta analysis, collaborators shipped samples in one of three forms: frozen whole blood, isolated PBMCs, or DNA extracted from either of those sample types. V drops 6 bases and J drops 5 bases, leaving 14 bases in between. Spanning cysteine to phenylalanine, the CDR3 consists of 13 amino acids. Just CDR3 DNA is preserved here, 39 bases in frame from base 1. CDR1 and CDR2 are drawn from the germline V gene: MDHEN, SYDVKM. Regarding this clone: Its recognized antigen is unknown. Base qualities are not provided; no much larger clone lies one nucleotide away.

Recombination joined TRBV28 with TRBJ2-7, and the D gene may be TRBD2, 5 bases matching. Material for sequencing was peripheral blood. The TCR comes from a middle-aged man with active COVID-19. The nucleotides read TGTGCCAGCAGCCCTGTCGGGGTAGACGAGCAGTACTTC. This translates into CASSPVGVDEQYF.